This entry is about one T cell receptor (beta chain). As yet, its antigen is unknown. Trimming took 0 bases from V and 1 from J; bases not matched to a gene: 2. This CDR3 contains 15 residues. Germline lookup yields CDR1 ENHRY and CDR2 SYGVKD. Time point noted: persistent/refractory GD, antithyroid drugs over 5 years with positive TRAb. Extracted RNA from PBMCs served as the source of the TCR library. This entry is derived from a study of regulatory T cells in long-lasting Graves disease. Whole-study results and caveats: Compared with new cases, persistent Graves' patients showed reduced TCR diversity.

Arm-PCR of CDR3 regions and iRepertoire HTBI primers were the basis on which TCR beta libraries were built. In TCRdb, the multiplex PCR reads were re-called with MiXCR into one record per CDR3 protein. The table has around 460,000 distinct CDR3 sequences, about 20% seen once. The receptor's source is a female donor with Graves disease. The J gene is TRBJ2-5, the V gene TRBV10-3; 7 bases align to TRBD1. Source: peripheral blood mononuclear cells (PBMCs), taken when the disease was refractory, from a patient treated with antithyroid drugs. In DNA form, the CDR3 reads TGTGCCATCAGTGAGTCGACAGGGCTCCAAGAGACCCAGTACTTC. The encoded protein is CAISESTGLQETQYF.